The next 20 T cell receptor beta chains were all read from a single sample in a study of blood T cell repertoires in COVID-19. Method: immunoSEQ multiplex PCR; TCRdb's copy keeps in-frame clones and lacks some. This table has hundreds of thousands of clones, about 83% appearing once. The specimen sequenced was PBMCs or T cells enriched from blood (not recorded which). The receptor set was obtained from a woman in her forties who had recovered from COVID-19.

This chain connects TRBV18 to TRBJ1-1; D not resolved. V was clipped by 6 bases and J by 3 bases, with 20 bases between them. The CDR3 loop spans 16 amino acids. From germline, CDR1 is KGHSH and CDR2 LQKENI. CDR3 residues: CASSRAGVVLDTEAFF. CDR3 in DNA: TGTGCCAGCTCGCGGGCGGGAGTGGTACTCGACACTGAAGCTTTCTTT.

The chain recombines TRBV4-2 with TRBJ2-1; 8 bases fit TRBD2. CDR3 length: 16 amino acids. With V trimmed by 3 bases and J by 9 bases, 13 bases remained unmatched. CDR1 and CDR2 (germline): LGHNA, YNFKEQ. The CDR3 region is CASSQEAGETRGEQFF. The CDR3 DNA is TGTGCCAGCAGCCAGGAAGCGGGAGAGACGCGGGGTGAGCAGTTCTTC.

This clone was counted between two and nine times. The V and J genes are TRBV5-4 and TRBJ2-3, with 7 bases aligning to TRBD2. Germline assignment: CDR1 SGHNT and CDR2 YYREEE (reference sequence). The V gene end was trimmed by 5 bases and the J gene end by 4 bases; junction bases not matched to a gene: 10. This CDR3 has 15 amino acids. The CDR3 region has the DNA TGTGCCAGCAGTTCTGGCGGGAGAGGCGCAGATACGCAGTATTTT. It encodes CASSSGGRGADTQYF.

The rearrangement uses TRBV7-9 and TRBJ2-1; 7 nucleotides line up with TRBD2. CDR1 is SEHNR, CDR2 FQNEAQ, per germline (reference sequence). The length of the CDR3 is 17 residues. V was pared by 3 bases and J by 5 bases, with 13 bases of the junction left unmatched. The CDR3 sequence is CASSLTSGQRGNNEQFF. The CDR3 coding sequence is TGTGCCAGCAGCTTGACCTCCGGTCAGCGGGGTAACAATGAGCAGTTCTTC.

The chain recombines TRBV28 with TRBJ1-2; the D gene is possibly TRBD1 (6 bases). CDR3 size: 13 residues. V lost 3 bases and J lost 10, with 15 bases in between. Germline lookup yields CDR1 MDHEN and CDR2 SYDVKM. As DNA, the CDR3 is TGTGCCAGCAGTTTGACGTGGACAGCAGACTACACCTTC. Translation: CASSLTWTADYTF.

This clone was recorded a few times. This rearrangement joins TRBV19 to TRBJ2-1; D perhaps matches TRBD2 (5 bases). The V gene lost 10 bases and the J gene lost 2 bases, with 18 bases spanning the gap. Germline V CDR1 and CDR2: LNHDA, SQIVND (reference sequence). This CDR3 comprises 15 residues. The CDR3 here is CATSGLTKTYNEQFF. In DNA form, the CDR3 reads TGTGCCACCTCCGGGCTGACTAAAACCTACAATGAGCAGTTCTTC.

The rearrangement uses TRBV10-3 and TRBJ2-7; 7 bases map to TRBD2. Germline V CDR1 and CDR2: ENHRY, SYGVKD. The CDR3 contains 13 residues. After removal of 11 bases from V and 3 bases from J, the junction contained 10 bases not matched to a gene. Here the CDR3 DNA reads TGTGCCTCCGGGGAGGGACTCCGCTACGAGCAGTACTTC. Translating it yields CASGEGLRYEQYF.

The chain is built from TRBV11-3 and TRBJ2-1, with 8 bases fitting TRBD2. Germline V gene lookup returns CDR1 SGHNT and CDR2 YENEEA. The CDR3 spans 15 residues. The trim removed 1 base at V and 2 bases at J, leaving 1 base unmatched. CDR3 sequence: CASSLGGLAYNEQFF. CDR3 nucleotides: TGTGCCAGCAGCTTAGGGGGACTAGCCTACAATGAGCAGTTCTTC.

The rearrangement joins TRBV6-5 to TRBJ1-1, with D maybe TRBD1 (5 bases). The germline V and J ends were trimmed by 5 bases and 2 bases, with 9 bases remaining between them. The CDR3 is made up of 13 amino acids. The germline gives CDR1 MNHEY, CDR2 SVGAGI. The CDR3 here is CASSRQTNTEAFF. The CDR3 nucleotides read TGTGCCAGCAGTCGACAGACTAACACTGAAGCTTTCTTT.

The chain joins TRBV11-2 to TRBJ1-6; 8 bases align to TRBD1. V lost 4 bases to trimming and J lost 7 bases; unmatched junction nucleotides: 9. The CDR3 is made up of 16 amino acids. The germline V gene encodes CDR1 SGHAT and CDR2 FQNNGV. CDR3 loop: CASSSPGGAGNSPLHF. Written as DNA, the CDR3 is TGTGCCAGCAGCTCCCCAGGGGGCGCGGGGAATTCACCCCTCCACTTT.

This clone was seen just once. This chain joins TRBV6-2 or TRBV6-3 and TRBJ1-2; 7 positions match TRBD1. The CDR3 totals 14 residues. V lost 6 bases, J lost 3 bases, and 7 bases stayed unmatched. Germline V CDR1 and CDR2: MNHEY, SVGEGT. CDR3 protein: CASSPGTAYYGYTF. As DNA, the CDR3 is TGTGCCAGCAGCCCCGGGACAGCATACTATGGCTACACCTTC.

This clone has just one count. The V and J genes are TRBV18 and TRBJ2-2, with 11 bases that match TRBD2. Trimming at V came to 3 bases and at J to 2 bases, leaving 11 bases not matched to a gene. CDR1 KGHSH and CDR2 LQKENI come from the germline V gene. The CDR3 runs to 19 residues. In DNA, the CDR3 is TGTGCCAGCTCACCTTTCCGACTAGCGGGAATGCTAAACACCGGGGAGCTGTTTTTT. Its translation is CASSPFRLAGMLNTGELFF.

This clone was found a few times. CDR3 bases: TGTGCCAGCAGCCCTTCGGGACTAGCGGACTACGAGCAGTACGTC. Translation gives CASSPSGLADYEQYV. The rearrangement links TRBV5-4 to TRBJ2-7, with 11 positions matching TRBD2. This CDR3 has 15 residues. Germline CDR1 SGHNT, CDR2 YYREEE (reference sequence). J was trimmed by 3 bases and V by 4 bases; bases with no gene match: 6.

The chain couples TRBV4-1 to TRBJ1-3; 7 bases line up with TRBD1. CDR1 MGHRA and CDR2 YSYEKL come from the germline V gene. There are 17 residues in the CDR3. J lost 0 bases, V lost 4 bases, and 9 bases had no gene match. The CDR3 here is CASSRGGGQTSGNTIYF. DNA for the CDR3: TGCGCCAGCAGCCGGGGTGGGGGACAGACCTCTGGAAACACCATATATTTT.

The chain joins TRBV6-5 to TRBJ1-2; D may be TRBD1 (6 bases). Trimming stripped 8 bases from V and 3 bases from J, with 10 bases between. CDR3 size: 12 residues. Germline CDR1 and CDR2: MNHEY and SVGAGI. The CDR3 protein is CASEDSYYGYTF. Here the CDR3 DNA reads TGTGCCAGCGAGGACAGTTACTATGGCTACACCTTC.

This chain joins TRBV24-1 and TRBJ2-2; the D gene is possibly TRBD1 (6 bases). The CDR3 is 13 amino acids. V lost 8 bases to trimming and J lost 3 bases, with 9 bases between them. The germline V gene encodes CDR1 KGHDR and CDR2 SFDVKD. CDR3 in DNA: TGTGCCACCATGCGGACAGACACCGGGGAGCTGTTTTTT. Its translation is CATMRTDTGELFF.

The CDR3 nucleotides are TGTGCCAGCAGCCGCCCGACAGGGGCGGTCACTGAAGCTTTCTTT. It is translated as CASSRPTGAVTEAFF. The chain joins TRBV28 to TRBJ1-1, with TRBD1 identical over 8 bases. This CDR3 is built from 15 residues. Germline CDR1 and CDR2: MDHEN and SYDVKM. V was pared by 6 bases and J by 4 bases, with 10 bases of the junction left unmatched.

The chain links TRBV30 to TRBJ1-4, with 9 bases fitting TRBD1. The CDR3 is 15 amino acids. Trimming took 4 bases from V and 4 from J; bases not matched to a gene: 7. Germline lookup yields CDR1 GTSNPN and CDR2 SVGIG (reference sequence). In DNA, the CDR3 is TGTGCCTGGACCGCCGAGGACAGGGGTAATGAAAAACTGTTTTTT. Protein product: CAWTAEDRGNEKLFF.

V and J are TRBV2 and TRBJ2-2; TRBD1 matches 7 bases. Germline V CDR1 and CDR2: SNHLY, FYNNEI. The CDR3 runs to 13 residues. The V segment lost 9 bases and the J segment 5 bases; nucleotides outside the gene matches: 6. DNA for the CDR3: TGTGCCAGTTCGATACAGGGGACCGGGGAGCTGTTTTTT. It codes for CASSIQGTGELFF.

This clone was seen at least ten times. The chain employs TRBV7-6 and TRBJ2-1; D is possibly TRBD2 (6 bases). Between the trimmed V and J ends, which lost 5 bases and 8 bases, there was a span of 19 bases. The CDR3 runs 15 residues. CDR1 SGHVS and CDR2 FNYEAQ come from the germline V gene. The CDR3 sequence is CASSLSSASGHEQFF. CDR3 DNA sequence: TGTGCCAGCAGCCTCTCTAGCGCGAGTGGACATGAGCAGTTCTTC.